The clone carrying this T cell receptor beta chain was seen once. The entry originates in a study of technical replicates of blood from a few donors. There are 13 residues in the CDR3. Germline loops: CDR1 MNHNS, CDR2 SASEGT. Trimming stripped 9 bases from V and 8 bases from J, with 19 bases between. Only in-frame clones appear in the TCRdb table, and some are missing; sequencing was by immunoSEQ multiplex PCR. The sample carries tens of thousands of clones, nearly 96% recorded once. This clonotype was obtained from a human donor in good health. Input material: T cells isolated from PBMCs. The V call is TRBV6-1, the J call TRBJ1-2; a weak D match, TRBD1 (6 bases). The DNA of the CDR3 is TGTGCCAGTACACCACAGGGAATTGGGGGCTACACCTTC. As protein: CASTPQGIGGYTF.